Listed here is a single T cell receptor (beta chain). Its target is not known. J gave up 11 bases and V 4 bases, and 7 bases lay outside the gene matches. This CDR3 is built from 13 residues. The germline gives CDR1 KGHDR, CDR2 SFDVKD. Time point of the sample: patch test 1, 2 weeks after DPC sensitization. Treatment here: therapeutic diphenylcyclopropenone sensitization with weekly scalp DPC. The data are from a study of human T cells and chemical hapten exposure. Study in general: Variability of per-sample TCR yields stemmed mainly from small differences in pooled library volume. Study results and caveats: Following DPC sensitization, TCRs present above 1 in 1000 frequency showed no change.

Individual cDNA molecules (in the library) carried attached unique molecular identifiers. TCRdb passed the RACE reads through MiXCR, listing each CDR3 protein once. In the table there are tens of thousands of distinct CDR3 sequences, approximately 9.8% of which are singletons. This sequence originates from a woman aged 40 to 50 with alopecia areata. Some clones in this sample may be carry-over from other donors' samples. Sample: whole blood, taken in connection with sensitization to the hapten diphenylcyclopropenone (DPC). This chain connects TRBV24-1 to TRBJ1-5, with TRBD1 identical over 7 bases. Here the CDR3 reads CATSETGRWAQHF. CDR3 DNA: TGTGCCACCAGTGAGACAGGGAGATGGGCCCAGCATTTT.